The 7 T cell receptor beta chains below come from one sample, sequenced in a study of blood T cell repertoires in COVID-19. Profiled with immunoSEQ multiplex PCR; TCRdb holds only in-frame clones, not every one. The sample shows about 91,000 clones, 82% of them seen only once. The sample comprised peripheral blood. The receptors originated from a man in his fifties with active or convalescent COVID-19.

In regard to this clone: Other DNA sequences in the sample encode the same CDR3. V gene TRBV12-3 or TRBV12-4 combines with J gene TRBJ2-3; weak D call: TRBD1 (6 bases). The V end was cut by 6 bases, the J end by 1 base, with 8 bases between. The CDR3 loop spans 13 amino acids. CDR3 coding DNA: TGTGCCAGCAGCAGGACAGGCACAGATACGCAGTATTTT. It codes for CASSRTGTDTQYF.

The CDR3 DNA is TGTGCCAGCATTCCGGGAGGGGTCCTCTCCTACGAGCAGTACTTC. Translation gives CASIPGGVLSYEQYF. This sequence joins TRBV5-5 and TRBJ2-7; 8 positions agree with TRBD2. The CDR3 totals 15 residues. Germline V CDR1 and CDR2: SGHKS, YYEKEE (reference sequence). V shed 6 bases, J shed 0 bases, and the junction held 8 bases outside the gene matches.

The chain couples TRBV5-1 to TRBJ2-2; tentative D call: TRBD2 (6 bases). From germline, CDR1 is SGHRS and CDR2 YFSETQ. The CDR3 is made up of 13 amino acids. Trimming pared 7 bases from V and 5 bases from J, leaving 12 bases between. The chain's CDR3 is CASGSGDTGELFF. CDR3 coding DNA: TGCGCCAGCGGGTCGGGAGATACCGGGGAGCTGTTTTTT.

This clone came up once. The rearrangement uses TRBV7-5 and TRBJ2-7; the table names TRBD1, a call not compared with the DNA. TRBV7-5 is given as a pseudogene. CDR3 length: 12 amino acids. The CDR3 coding sequence is TGTGTCAGAAGCTTAGCCAGGTACGAGCAGTACGTC. As protein: CVRSLARYEQYV.

The sample holds a few counts of this clone. V is TRBV28 and J is TRBJ1-6; a possible D gene is TRBD1 (5 bases). V lost 6 bases and J 11 bases, leaving 17 bases between the germline ends. This CDR3 spans 14 amino acids. CDR1 is MDHEN, CDR2 SYDVKM, per germline. CDR3 sequence: CASRLGAISAPLHF. The CDR3 nucleotides are TGTGCCAGCAGGTTAGGGGCCATCTCCGCACCCCTCCACTTT. Complete variable domain (other parts from reference TRBV28 and TRBJ1-6): DVKVTQSSRYLVKRTGEKVFLECVQDMDHENMFWYRQDPGLGLRLIYFSYDVKMKEKGDIPEGYSVSREKKERFSLILESASTNQTSMYLCASRLGAISAPLHFGNGTRLTVT.

The rearrangement joins TRBV5-1 to TRBJ2-3; D gene ambiguous. Trimming cost V 1 base and J 5 bases, with 8 bases left between them. CDR1 SGHRS and CDR2 YFSETQ come from the germline V gene. This CDR3 has 13 amino acids. DNA for the CDR3: TGCGCCAGCAGCTTGCGGTCCGGAGATACGCAGTATTTT. This sequence encodes CASSLRSGDTQYF.

CDR3 DNA: TGTGCCACCAGTGAATCGACAGGGTTGGGTGAAAAACTGTTTTTT. Translated, it gives CATSESTGLGEKLFF. The J gene is TRBJ1-4, the V gene TRBV24-1; TRBD1 aligns across 7 bases. Trimming cost V 4 bases and J 7 bases; bases outside gene matches: 8. This CDR3 is built from 15 residues. From germline, CDR1 is KGHDR and CDR2 SFDVKD.